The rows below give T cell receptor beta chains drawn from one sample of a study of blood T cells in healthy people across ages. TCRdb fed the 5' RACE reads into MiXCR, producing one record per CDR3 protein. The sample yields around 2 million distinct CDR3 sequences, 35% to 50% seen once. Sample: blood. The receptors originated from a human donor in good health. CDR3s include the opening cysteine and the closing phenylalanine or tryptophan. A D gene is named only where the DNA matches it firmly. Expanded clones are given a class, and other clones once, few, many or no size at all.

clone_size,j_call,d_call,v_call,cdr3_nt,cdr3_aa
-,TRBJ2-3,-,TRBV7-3,TGTGCCAGCAGCTTCCTTTTCACAGATACGCAGTATTTT,CASSFLFTDTQYF
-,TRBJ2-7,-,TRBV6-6,TGTGCCAGCAGTTACACCGGGGGAGGATACGAGCAGTACTTC,CASSYTGGGYEQYF
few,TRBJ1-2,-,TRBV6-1,TGTGCCAGCAGTGAATCGTGGGTTGGCGGTGGCTACACCTTC,CASSESWVGGGYTF
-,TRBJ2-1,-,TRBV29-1,TGCAGCGTTGGGGGTAACACTAGCCCCAGACCCACAAATGAGCAGTTCTTC,CSVGGNTSPRPTNEQFF
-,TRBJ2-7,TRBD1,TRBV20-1,TGCAGTGTCTCGGGACAGGTAAACTACGAGCAGTACTTC,CSVSGQVNYEQYF
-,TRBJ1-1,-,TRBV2,TGTGCCAGCAGTGTCGACAGAAGGACTGAAGCTTTCTTT,CASSVDRRTEAFF
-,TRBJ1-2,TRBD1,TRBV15,TGTGCCACCAGCAGCCTGGGACAGGATAATGGCTACACCTTC,CATSSLGQDNGYTF
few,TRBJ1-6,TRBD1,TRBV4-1,TGCGCCAGCAGCTTATTGGACAGGGGGCTTTCACCCCTCCACTTT,CASSLLDRGLSPLHF
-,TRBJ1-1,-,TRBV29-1,TGCAGCGTTCCAGGACTTGGGACTGAAGCTTTCTTT,CSVPGLGTEAFF
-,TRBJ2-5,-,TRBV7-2,TGTGCCAGCAACTTAGGACGGCCGTACCAAGAGACCCAGTACTTC,CASNLGRPYQETQYF
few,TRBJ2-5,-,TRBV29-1,TGCAGCGTTGTGGACCTCGCGTGGTACCAAGAGACCCAGTACTTC,CSVVDLAWYQETQYF
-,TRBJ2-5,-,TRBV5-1,TGCGCCAGCAGCTTGTTGATTGAGGAAGAGACCCAGTACTTC,CASSLLIEEETQYF
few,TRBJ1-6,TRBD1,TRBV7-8,TGTGCCAGCAGTTGGGACAGTCATAATTCACCCCTCCACTTT,CASSWDSHNSPLHF
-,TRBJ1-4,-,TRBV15,TGTGCCACCAGCGAAGGGCGGGCAACTAATGAAAAACTGTTTTTT,CATSEGRATNEKLFF
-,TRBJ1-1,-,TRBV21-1,TGTGCCAGCCGGGACACGTCGTCTTGTGAAGCTTTCTTT,CASRDTSSCEAFF
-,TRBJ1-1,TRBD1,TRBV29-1,TGCAGCGTTGCCCACGGGACAGGGGGCCGAGCTTTCTTT,CSVAHGTGGRAFF
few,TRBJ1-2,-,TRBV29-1,TGCAGCGTCAGACAGGAACTTAACTATGGCTACACCTTC,CSVRQELNYGYTF
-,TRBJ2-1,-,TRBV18,TGTGCCAGCTCACCCCCAAAGGGTATGTCCTACAATGAGCAGTTCTTC,CASSPPKGMSYNEQFF
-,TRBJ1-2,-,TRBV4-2,TGTGCCAGCAGCCAAGGACATCCAGGGGAATATGGCTACACCTTC,CASSQGHPGEYGYTF
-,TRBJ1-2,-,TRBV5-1,TGCGCCAGCAGCTTGGGACCTTCGGAAGGCTACACCTTC,CASSLGPSEGYTF
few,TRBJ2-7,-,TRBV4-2,TGTGCCAGCAGCCAAGGGGTGGGCGGAGAAAGGCAGTACTTC,CASSQGVGGERQYF
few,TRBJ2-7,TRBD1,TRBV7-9,TGTGCCAGCAGCTTTCAAACCGGGACAGGGTTTACCTACGAGCAGTACTTC,CASSFQTGTGFTYEQYF
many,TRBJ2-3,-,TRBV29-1,TGCAGCGTTGTTCAGGGCGGCGATACGCAGTATTTT,CSVVQGGDTQYF
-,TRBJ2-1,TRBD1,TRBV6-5,TGTGCCAGCACAAGGGACAGGGTGGGAGATGAGCAGTTCTTC,CASTRDRVGDEQFF
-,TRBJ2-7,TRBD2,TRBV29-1,TGCAGCGTTGTGGTGCGAAGCGGGGGCAGCTACGAGCAGTACTTC,CSVVVRSGGSYEQYF
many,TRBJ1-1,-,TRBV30,TGTGCCTGGAGTATAGTTAATTTGAACACTGAAGCTTTCTTT,CAWSIVNLNTEAFF
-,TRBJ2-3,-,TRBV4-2,TGTGCCAGCAGCCACGAAAAGTCAGATACGCAGTATTTT,CASSHEKSDTQYF
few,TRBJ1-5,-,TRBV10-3,TGTGCCATCAGCGAGTCGACGGACCTTTATCAGCCCCAGCATTTT,CAISESTDLYQPQHF
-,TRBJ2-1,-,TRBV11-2,TGTGCCAGCAGCTCCTCCTCGGGGGGCTCCCGGTTCTTC,CASSSSSGGSRFF
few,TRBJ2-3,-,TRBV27,TGTGCCAGCAGTTTCGGACGGGTTTGGAGCACAGATACGCAGTATTTT,CASSFGRVWSTDTQYF
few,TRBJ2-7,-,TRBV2,TGTGCCAGCAGGGCCCCGGGCGGAGAGCAGTACTTC,CASRAPGGEQYF
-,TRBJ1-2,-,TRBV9,TGTGCCAGCAGCGTAGAGGGAGCAGGGAAGTTTGGTGGCTACACCTTC,CASSVEGAGKFGGYTF
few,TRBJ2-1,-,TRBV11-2,TGTGCCAGCACTCGCGGGGGCAGCTCCTACAATGAGCAGTTCTTC,CASTRGGSSYNEQFF
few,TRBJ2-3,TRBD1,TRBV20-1,TGCGGTGCTCCGGTGGCTGGACAGGGGTCATGGGATACGCAGTATTTT,CGAPVAGQGSWDTQYF
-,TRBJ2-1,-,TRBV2,TGTGCCAGCAGGACTGGGCTACACAATGAGCAGTTCTTC,CASRTGLHNEQFF
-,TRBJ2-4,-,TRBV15,TGTGCCACCAGCGGAGACGCGAGGTCCGCGCGGTACTTC,CATSGDARSARYF
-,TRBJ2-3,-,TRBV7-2,TGTGCCAGCAGCTTAATTCTGCGAGATACGCAGTATTTT,CASSLILRDTQYF
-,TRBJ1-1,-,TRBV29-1,TGCAGCGTTCGGGTTCAAGTTGAAGCTTTCTTT,CSVRVQVEAFF
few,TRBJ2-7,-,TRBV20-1,TGCAGTGCTCGAACGGGGGGCCTTACCTACGAGCAGTACTTC,CSARTGGLTYEQYF
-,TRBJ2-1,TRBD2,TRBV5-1,TGCGCCAGCAGCTTGAGACCTAGCGGGGGCCGAATGCCAGGTGAGCAGTTCTTC,CASSLRPSGGRMPGEQFF
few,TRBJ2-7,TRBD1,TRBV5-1,TGCGCCAGCAGAAGTATGGGACAGGGCAGATCGCACTCCTACGAGCAGTACTTC,CASRSMGQGRSHSYEQYF
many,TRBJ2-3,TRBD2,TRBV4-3,TGCGCCAGCAGCCAACTCGGACTAGCGGGGGGGGAGGGAGGAGATACGCAGTATTTT,CASSQLGLAGGEGGDTQYF
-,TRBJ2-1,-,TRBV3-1,TGTGCCAGCAGCCCGTCCGGCGTGCCCTACAATGAGCAGTTCTTC,CASSPSGVPYNEQFF
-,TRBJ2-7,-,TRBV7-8,TGTGCCGTGGGCCAAGACAGAGCCTACGAGCAGTACTTC,CAVGQDRAYEQYF
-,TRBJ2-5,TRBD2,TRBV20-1,TGCAGTGCTAGAGATGAATGGCGACTAGCGGGGGGCAACAAAGAGATCCAGTACTTC,CSARDEWRLAGGNKEIQYF
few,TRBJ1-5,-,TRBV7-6,TGTGCCAGCAGCTTAGAGGCAGGGCCAAATCAGCCCCAGCATTTT,CASSLEAGPNQPQHF
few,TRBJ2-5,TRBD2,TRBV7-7,TGTGCCAGCAGCTTCACTAGCGGGGCCCAAGAGACCCAGTACTTC,CASSFTSGAQETQYF
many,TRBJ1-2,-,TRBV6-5,TGTGCCAGCAGTTACTCGACCGGACCCCTTCTCCCGGCCAACTATGGCTACACCTTC,CASSYSTGPLLPANYGYTF
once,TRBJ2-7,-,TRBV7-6,TGTGCCAGCAGCCCCTGGGGCGGAGGCTCCAACGAGCAGTACTTC,CASSPWGGGSNEQYF